This T cell receptor beta chain came from a study of shared clonotypes between healthy human individuals (TCRdb year 2020). With regard to the full study: Two women and a few men aged 18 to 49 years were included in the cohort. For each donor, three plates each were used for CD4 naive and CD4 memory, two plates were used for CD8 naive, and one plate was used for CD8 memory. To estimate repertoire size and how much clonotypes are shared between individuals, the study performed deep sequencing of blood TCR repertoires from a few healthy adults. To increase sequencing depth and limit assay-specific biases, TCR repertoire library preparation and sequencing were carried out by different laboratories using diverse techniques. Between about 0.94 and 8.9 billion PBMCs per donor were obtained by leukapheresis.

Using the deep immunoSEQ assay, TCR CDR3 regions were amplified from genomic DNA by multiplex PCR. Genomic DNA extracted from each cell subset was distributed evenly over all wells of several immunoSEQ 96-well plates, and each plate served as one replicate. Each replicate PCR for sorted subsets received about 210 ng genomic DNA, equal to around 32,000 T cell genomes. Purified libraries were quantified with a Qubit 3.0 fluorometer, sized on a Bioanalyzer 2100, and re-quantified with the KAPA Library Quantification kit. Every immunoSEQ 96-well plate was sequenced on a separate single-read 150-cycle Illumina NextSeq 550 flow cell. The source study handled its data this way. Because only junctional sequences without quality scores were contained in the immunoSEQ output, filtering matching that applied to full-length reads could not be performed. To assign V/J genes and CDR3, sequences were annotated against IMGT germline references using PyIR, a Python wrapper for IgBLAST v1.9. Any read was removed if the V/J assignment was weak (E-value above 1e-6), the CDR3 was missing, or the read contained stop codons, out-of-frame junctions, or ambiguous translated residues. A V3J clonotype was defined by an identical inferred V gene, J gene, and CDR3 amino acid sequence. To compute the percentage overlap between repertoires, the number of shared unique clonotypes was divided by the size of the smaller repertoire. Repertoire richness was assessed with RTK rarefaction, the Chao1 estimator, and Recon v2.1 estimates of unobserved clonotypes. OLGA was used to compute generation probabilities for all TCRbeta clonotypes that the gDNA method yielded from a handful of donors. The table comes from immuneACCESS by way of TCRdb, which keeps in-frame sequences with V and J called. Part of the clones is missing from these tables; in studies checked, under half for an unresolved V gene and the rest for unknown reasons. The V and J calls and clone size are taken from that table; D and trimming were inferred from the DNA. In all, the sample holds approximately 2.1 million clones, and approximately 95% of those were seen once. The leading ten clones occupy 0.3% to 0.4% of the sample.

With respect to this clone: Its target antigen remains unknown. No much larger clone is present one base from it, and per-base qualities are unavailable. This specimen includes other DNA sequences encoding the same CDR3.

CDR1 is given as SGHRS and CDR2 as YFSETQ, both from the germline V gene. Trimming removed 4 bases from V and 1 base from J, leaving 11 bases between the germline ends. From the cysteine through the phenylalanine, the CDR3 covers 14 amino acids. The CDR3 DNA has 42 bases and is translated from base 1. The study at large found these results: Only blood was sampled, and tissue TCR repertoires likely differ from those in blood. Because the study included a small number of donors, the genetic and exposure-history diversity represented was limited. Incomplete sequencing was indicated by rarefaction of sorted-subset datasets, despite the large sequencing depth. Compared with non-shared clonotypes, the clonotypes found in all four sorted-subset donors had higher generation probabilities. Across a handful of donors, about 5% of naive CD4, approximately 4% of naive CD8, approximately 2.5% of memory CD4, and 0.4% of memory CD8 clonotypes were shared. Pairwise subsampling indicated that sequencing depth was expected to affect the degree of clonotype sharing among donors. Naive subsets generally had larger estimated clonotype richness than memory subsets.

Healthy HIV-negative adults with no recently reported acute infections or vaccinations were included as donors. Every donor was a Caucasian adult living in Nashville, Tennessee, USA. CD4+ T cells were enriched by magnetic negative selection; naive cells were then positively selected on CD45RA, and the negative fraction formed the memory subset. Blood was obtained by leukapheresis, after which PBMCs were separated by Ficoll-Histopaque density gradient centrifugation and cryopreserved in liquid nitrogen vapor phase. Purity and quantity of every magnetically sorted T cell population were checked by analytical flow cytometry. Each sorted fraction had its genomic DNA isolated and then quantified by UV absorbance on a Nanodrop 2000c.

Sample: naive CD4+ T cells from PBMCs. In the paper's terms, the cell subset or site label means: CD45RA+ positively selected. This TCR derives from a man aged 18 to 35 in good health. Some clones in this sample may be carry-over from other donors' samples. In this chain, TRBV5-1 is recombined with TRBJ1-1; too little of a D gene remains to name it. The CDR3 reads as follows: CASSPRPENTEAFF. In nucleotides, the sequence is TGCGCCAGCAGCCCGCGCCCGGAGAACACTGAAGCTTTCTTT.